Shown below are 5 T cell receptor beta chains from a single sample sequenced in a study of post-analysis software for immune sequencing data. Their cognate antigens are unknown. Whole-study findings and limits: TRBV5-6, TRBV5-1 and TRBV20-1 were among a few TRBV segments more frequent in patients than controls.

TCR beta cDNA libraries included unique molecular identifiers. TCRdb re-derived calls from the PCR reads in MiXCR, one entry per CDR3 protein. The data hold roughly 430,000 distinct CDR3 sequences, with approximately 37% observed a single time. The sample taken for sequencing was blood. The origin of the receptors is a girl aged 2-10 years with multiple sclerosis.

This chain joins TRBV28 and TRBJ1-2; D unclear. Per germline, CDR1 MDHEN and CDR2 SYDVKM. The CDR3 runs 12 residues. V dropped 8 bases and J dropped 4 bases, with 11 bases sitting between them. CDR3 nucleotides: TGTGCCAGCTGGGGAGGGTTCTATGGCTACACCTTC. Amino acids: CASWGGFYGYTF.

This clonotype was counted between two and nine times. The gene calls are TRBV5-1 and TRBJ2-7; 12 bases line up with TRBD2. Germline-derived CDR1 and CDR2 are SGHRS and YFSETQ. Trimming at V came to 4 bases and at J to 3 bases, leaving 5 bases not matched to a gene. The CDR3 is 15 residues long. The CDR3 loop reads CASSHRLAGDYEQYF. The CDR3, as DNA: TGCGCCAGCAGCCATCGACTAGCGGGGGACTACGAGCAGTACTTC. The whole variable domain, filled in from reference TRBV5-1 and TRBJ2-7, reads KAGVTQTPRYLIKTRGQQVTLSCSPISGHRSVSWYQQTPGQGLQFLFEYFSETQRNKGNFPGRFSGRQFSNSRSEMNVSTLELGDSALYLCASSHRLAGDYEQYFGPGTRLTVT.

The chain is built from TRBV29-1 and TRBJ2-7; TRBD1 agrees at 8 bases. Per germline, CDR1 SQVTM and CDR2 ANQGSEA. Unmatched junction bases numbered 15, after V lost 7 bases and J lost 7 bases. The CDR3 contains 14 residues. CDR3 residues: CSEDRGKSLGEQYF. DNA for the CDR3: TGCAGCGAAGACAGGGGAAAAAGTTTAGGTGAGCAGTACTTC.

This clonotype was seen more than once but under ten times. CDR3 sequence (DNA): TGCAGTGCTAGCGTTGACAGGGGGCAACGAGAGACCCAGTACTTC. Encoded protein: CSASVDRGQRETQYF. The V and J genes are TRBV20-1 and TRBJ2-5; 10 nucleotides line up with TRBD1. The CDR3 has 15 amino acids. After removal of 3 bases from V and 4 bases from J, the junction contained 8 bases not matched to a gene. CDR1 is DFQATT and CDR2 is SNEGSKA in the germline V gene (reference sequence).

This clonotype appeared a few times. V gene TRBV29-1 combines with J gene TRBJ2-5, with a possible D match to TRBD1 (5 bases). Germline-derived CDR1 and CDR2 are SQVTM and ANQGSEA. Trimming shortened V by 5 bases and J by 7 bases, and 14 bases separated the two germline ends. CDR3 size: 12 residues. CDR3 nucleotide sequence: TGCAGCGTTAAGGGGATGGTGGTGACCCAGTACTTC. The encoded protein is CSVKGMVVTQYF. Full variable domain (missing parts from reference TRBV29-1 and TRBJ2-5): SAVISQKPSRDICQRGTSLTIQCQVDSQVTMMFWYRQQPGQSLTLIATANQGSEATYESGFVIDKFPISRPNLTFSTLTVSNMSPEDSSIYLCSVKGMVVTQYFGPGTRLLVL.